A few counts support the clone carrying this T cell receptor (beta chain). Its antigen is unidentified. The sample comes from a study of OX40 agonist ivuxolimab in advanced cancers. Study observations and caveats: CD4+ and CD8+ blood T cells expanded clonally by week 6 at 0.1 to 3.0 mg/kg.

The method was immunoSEQ multiplex PCR; TCRdb's version includes in-frame clones alone and lacks a portion of them. This table has under 20,000 clones, about 83% appearing once. This sequence was found in an adult with an advanced solid tumor such as melanoma, head and neck, liver or kidney cancer. The sequences come from CD4+ or CD8+ T cells sorted from blood, collected in a trial of the OX40 agonist ivuxolimab.

CDR3 nucleotides: TGTGCCAGCACCCGAACTAGCGGGGGGGCTTACGAGCAGTACTTC. This translates into CASTRTSGGAYEQYF. The chain couples TRBV6-1 to TRBJ2-7; 13 bases fit TRBD2. V lost 7 bases and J lost 4; bases outside the gene matches: 7. Germline V CDR1 and CDR2: MNHNS, SASEGT. CDR3 size: 15 residues.